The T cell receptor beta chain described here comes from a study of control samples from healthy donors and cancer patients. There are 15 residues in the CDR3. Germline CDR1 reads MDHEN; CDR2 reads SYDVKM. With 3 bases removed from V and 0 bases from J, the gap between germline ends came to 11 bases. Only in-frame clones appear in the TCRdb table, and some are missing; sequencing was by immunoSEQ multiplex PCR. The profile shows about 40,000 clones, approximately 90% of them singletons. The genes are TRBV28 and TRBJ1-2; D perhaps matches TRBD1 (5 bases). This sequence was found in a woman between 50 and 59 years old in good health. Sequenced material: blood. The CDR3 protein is CASSFSGPSNYGYTF. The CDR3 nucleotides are TGTGCCAGCAGTTTTTCAGGGCCCTCTAACTATGGCTACACCTTC.